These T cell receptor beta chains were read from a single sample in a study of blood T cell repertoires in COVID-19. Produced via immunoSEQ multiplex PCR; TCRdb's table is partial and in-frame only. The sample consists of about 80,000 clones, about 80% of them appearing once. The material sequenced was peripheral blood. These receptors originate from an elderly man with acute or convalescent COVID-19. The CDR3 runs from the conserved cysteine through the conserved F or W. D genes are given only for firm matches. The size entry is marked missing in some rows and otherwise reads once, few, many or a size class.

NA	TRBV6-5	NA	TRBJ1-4	CASSSQGGIGEKLFF	TGTGCCAGCAGTTCCCAGGGCGGGATAGGTGAAAAACTGTTTTTT
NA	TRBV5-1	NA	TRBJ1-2	CASSLALDSGVRGYTF	TGCGCCAGCAGCTTGGCGTTGGACAGTGGAGTAAGAGGCTACACCTTC
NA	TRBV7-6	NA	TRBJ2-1	CASSYRAGRLNEQFF	TGTGCCAGCAGCTACAGGGCAGGCAGGCTCAATGAGCAGTTCTTC
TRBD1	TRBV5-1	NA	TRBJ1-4	CASSLEGGSGEKLFF	TGCGCCAGCAGCTTGGAAGGGGGCAGTGGTGAAAAACTGTTTTTT
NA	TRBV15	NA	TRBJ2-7	CATSRDIAEQYF	TGTGCCACCAGCAGAGATATAGCCGAGCAGTACTTC
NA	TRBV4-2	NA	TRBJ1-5	CASSPDSGNQPQHF	TGTGCCAGCAGCCCCGACTCGGGCAATCAGCCCCAGCATTTT
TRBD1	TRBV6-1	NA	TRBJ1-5	CASSADRARGNQPQHF	TGTGCCAGCAGTGCCGACAGGGCCAGGGGCAATCAGCCCCAGCATTTT
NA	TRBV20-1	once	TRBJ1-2	CSASGAGRDYGYTF	TGCAGTGCTAGTGGGGCAGGGAGGGACTATGGCTACACCTTC
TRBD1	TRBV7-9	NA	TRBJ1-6	CASSRDRESYNSPLHF	TGTGCCAGCAGCCGGGACAGGGAATCCTATAATTCACCCCTCCACTTT
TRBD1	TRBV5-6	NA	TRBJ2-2	CASRMDRAGELFF	TGTGCCAGCAGGATGGACAGGGCCGGGGAGCTGTTTTTT
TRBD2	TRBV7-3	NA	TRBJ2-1	CASSAGLAGPYNEQFF	TGTGCCAGCAGCGCGGGACTAGCGGGGCCTTACAATGAGCAGTTCTTC
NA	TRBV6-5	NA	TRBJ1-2	CASSYRETNYGYTF	TGTGCCAGCAGTTATCGGGAAACGAACTATGGCTACACCTTC
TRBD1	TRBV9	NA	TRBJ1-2	CASSETTGGSANYGYTF	TGTGCCAGCAGCGAGACGACAGGGGGCTCGGCTAACTATGGCTACACCTTC
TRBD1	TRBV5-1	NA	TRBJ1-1	CASSITTGTEAFF	TGCGCCAGCAGCATCACGACAGGGACTGAAGCTTTCTTT
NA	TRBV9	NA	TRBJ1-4	CASSVGREGEKLFF	TGTGCCAGCAGCGTAGGCAGGGAGGGGGAAAAACTGTTTTTT
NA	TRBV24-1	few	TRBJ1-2	CATSDSDRLYGYTF	TGTGCCACCAGTGACTCTGACAGGCTCTATGGCTACACCTTC
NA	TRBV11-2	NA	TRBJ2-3	CASSFDPDLPGDTQYF	TGTGCCAGCAGCTTTGACCCCGACCTCCCGGGGGATACGCAGTATTTT
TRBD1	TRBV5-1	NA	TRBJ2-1	CASSIGGAVNEQFF	TGCGCCAGCAGTATAGGGGGCGCCGTCAATGAGCAGTTCTTC
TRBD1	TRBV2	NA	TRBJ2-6	CASFGGQFSGANVLTF	TGTGCCAGCTTTGGGGGACAGTTCTCTGGGGCCAACGTCCTGACTTTC
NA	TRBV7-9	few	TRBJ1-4	CASSYGQSKGEKLFF	TGTGCCAGCAGCTATGGACAGTCAAAGGGGGAAAAACTGTTTTTT
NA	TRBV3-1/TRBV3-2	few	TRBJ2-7	CASSPAGQLLGGYF	TGTGCCAGCAGCCCCGCGGGTCAGTTACTAGGCGGTTACTTC
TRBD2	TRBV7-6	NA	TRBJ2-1	CASSLTGGGLRDEQFF	TGTGCCAGCAGCTTAACTGGGGGGGGTCTCAGGGATGAGCAGTTCTTC
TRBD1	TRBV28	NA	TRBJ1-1	CASKGAYTEAFF	TGTGCCAGCAAGGGGGCCTACACTGAAGCTTTCTTT
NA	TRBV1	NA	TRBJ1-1	CTSLSRGEGLKAEAFF	TGCACCAGCCTCAGTAGGGGGGAGGGGTTGAAAGCTGAAGCTTTCTTT
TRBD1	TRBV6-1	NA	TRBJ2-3	CASSGQGQGGTDTQYF	TGTGCCAGCAGTGGGCAGGGACAGGGCGGGACAGATACGCAGTATTTT
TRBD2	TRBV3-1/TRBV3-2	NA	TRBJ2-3	CASSRGGVGDTQYF	TGTGCCAGCAGCCGCGGGGGGGTTGGCGATACGCAGTATTTT
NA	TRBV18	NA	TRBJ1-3	CASSPPRSGNSAIYF	TGTGCCAGCTCACCACCGCGCTCTGGGAATAGCGCCATATATTTT
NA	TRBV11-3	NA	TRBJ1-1	CASSRQPNTEAFF	TGTGCCAGCAGTCGACAGCCGAACACTGAAGCTTTCTTT
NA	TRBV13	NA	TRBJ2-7	CASSKQGGNYEQYF	TGTGCCAGCAGCAAGCAGGGGGGTAACTACGAGCAGTACTTC
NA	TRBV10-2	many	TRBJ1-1	CASSESSWEAEAFF	TGCGCCAGCAGTGAGTCGAGTTGGGAGGCTGAAGCTTTCTTT
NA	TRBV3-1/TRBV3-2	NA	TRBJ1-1	CASSHGGNTEAFF	TGTGCCAGCAGCCACGGGGGGAACACTGAAGCTTTCTTT
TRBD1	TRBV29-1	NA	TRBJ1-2	CSADSGQVPRYGYTF	TGCAGCGCTGACTCGGGACAGGTTCCCCGCTATGGCTACACCTTC
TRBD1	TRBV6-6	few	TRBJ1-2	CASSYGTGGASGYTF	TGTGCCAGCAGTTACGGGACAGGGGGCGCGTCTGGCTACACCTTC
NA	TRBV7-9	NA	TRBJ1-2	CASSLGGAVNYGYTF	TGTGCCAGCAGCTTAGGGGGCGCGGTGAACTATGGCTACACCTTC
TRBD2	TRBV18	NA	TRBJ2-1	CASSPAGGDYNEQFF	TGTGCCAGCTCACCTGCGGGAGGGGACTACAATGAGCAGTTCTTC
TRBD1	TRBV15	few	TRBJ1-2	CATSRGDSRETGGYTF	TGTGCCACCAGCAGGGGGGACAGTCGAGAAACGGGTGGCTACACCTTC
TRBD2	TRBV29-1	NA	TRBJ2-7	CSVEELAGGLNSYEQYF	TGCAGCGTTGAAGAACTGGCGGGGGGGCTAAATTCTTACGAGCAGTACTTC
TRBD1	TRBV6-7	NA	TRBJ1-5	CASSYPGTVVRSNQPQHF	TGTGCCAGCAGTTATCCTGGGACAGTAGTCCGTAGCAATCAGCCCCAGCATTTT
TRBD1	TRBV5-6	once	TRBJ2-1	CASSLVGTGGSEQFF	TGTGCCAGCAGCTTGGTTGGGACAGGGGGCAGTGAGCAGTTCTTC
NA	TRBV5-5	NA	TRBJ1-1	CASSLYWNQAEAFF	TGTGCCAGCAGCTTGTATTGGAATCAGGCTGAAGCTTTCTTT